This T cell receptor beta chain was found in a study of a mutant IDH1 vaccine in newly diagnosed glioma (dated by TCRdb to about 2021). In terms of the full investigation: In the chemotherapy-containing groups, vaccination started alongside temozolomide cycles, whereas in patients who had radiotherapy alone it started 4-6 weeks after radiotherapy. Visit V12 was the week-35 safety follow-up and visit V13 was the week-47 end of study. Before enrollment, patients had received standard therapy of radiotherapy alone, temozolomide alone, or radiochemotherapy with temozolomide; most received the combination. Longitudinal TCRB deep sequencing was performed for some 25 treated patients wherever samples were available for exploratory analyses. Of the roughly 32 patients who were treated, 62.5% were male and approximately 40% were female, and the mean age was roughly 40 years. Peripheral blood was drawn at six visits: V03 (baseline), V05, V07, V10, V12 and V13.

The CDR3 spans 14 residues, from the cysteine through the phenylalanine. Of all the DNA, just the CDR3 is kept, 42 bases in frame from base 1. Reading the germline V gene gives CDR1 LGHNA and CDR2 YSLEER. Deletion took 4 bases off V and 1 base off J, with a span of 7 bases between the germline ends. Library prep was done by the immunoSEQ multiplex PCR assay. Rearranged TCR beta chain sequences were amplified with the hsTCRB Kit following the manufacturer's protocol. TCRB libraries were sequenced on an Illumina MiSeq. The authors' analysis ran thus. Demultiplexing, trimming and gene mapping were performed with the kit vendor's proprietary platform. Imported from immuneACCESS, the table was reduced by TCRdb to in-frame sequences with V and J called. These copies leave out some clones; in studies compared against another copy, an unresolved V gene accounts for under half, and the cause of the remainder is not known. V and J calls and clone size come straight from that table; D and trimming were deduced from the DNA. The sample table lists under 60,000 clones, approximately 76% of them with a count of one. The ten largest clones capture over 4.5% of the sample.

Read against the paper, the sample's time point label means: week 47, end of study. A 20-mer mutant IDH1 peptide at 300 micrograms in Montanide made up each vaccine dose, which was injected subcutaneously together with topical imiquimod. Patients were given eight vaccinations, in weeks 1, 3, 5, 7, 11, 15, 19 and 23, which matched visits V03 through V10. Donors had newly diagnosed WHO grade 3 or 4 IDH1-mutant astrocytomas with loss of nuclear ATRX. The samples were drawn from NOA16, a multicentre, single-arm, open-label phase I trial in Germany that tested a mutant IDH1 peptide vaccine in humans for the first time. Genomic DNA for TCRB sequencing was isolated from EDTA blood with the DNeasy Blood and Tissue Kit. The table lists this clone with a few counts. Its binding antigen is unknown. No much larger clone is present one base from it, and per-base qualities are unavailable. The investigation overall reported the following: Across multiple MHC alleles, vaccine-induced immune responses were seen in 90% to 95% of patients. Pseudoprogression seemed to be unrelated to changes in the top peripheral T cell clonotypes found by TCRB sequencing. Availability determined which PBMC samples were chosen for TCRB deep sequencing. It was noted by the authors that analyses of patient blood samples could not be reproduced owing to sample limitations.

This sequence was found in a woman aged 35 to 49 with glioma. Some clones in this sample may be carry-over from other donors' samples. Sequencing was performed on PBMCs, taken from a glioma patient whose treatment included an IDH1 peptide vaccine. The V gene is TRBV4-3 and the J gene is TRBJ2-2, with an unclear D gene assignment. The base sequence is TGCGCCAGCAGCCTACAGATGAACACCGGGGAGCTGTTTTTT. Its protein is CASSLQMNTGELFF.